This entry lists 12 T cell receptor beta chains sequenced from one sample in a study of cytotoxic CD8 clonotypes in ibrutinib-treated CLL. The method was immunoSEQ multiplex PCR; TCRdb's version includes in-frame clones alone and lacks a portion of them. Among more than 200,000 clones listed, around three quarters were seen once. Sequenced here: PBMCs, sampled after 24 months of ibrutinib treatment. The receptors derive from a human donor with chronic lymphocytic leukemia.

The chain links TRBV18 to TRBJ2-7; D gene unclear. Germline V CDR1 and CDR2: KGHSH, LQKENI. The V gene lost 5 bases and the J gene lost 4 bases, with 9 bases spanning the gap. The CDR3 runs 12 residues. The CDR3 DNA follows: TGTGCCAGCTCAACGACGGTGTACGAGCAGTACTTC. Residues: CASSTTVYEQYF. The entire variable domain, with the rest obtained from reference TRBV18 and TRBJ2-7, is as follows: NAGVMQNPRHLVRRRGQEARLRCSPMKGHSHVYWYRQLPEEGLKFMVYLQKENIIDESGMPKERFSAEFPKEGPSILRIQQVVRGDSAAYFCASSTTVYEQYFGPGTRLTVT.

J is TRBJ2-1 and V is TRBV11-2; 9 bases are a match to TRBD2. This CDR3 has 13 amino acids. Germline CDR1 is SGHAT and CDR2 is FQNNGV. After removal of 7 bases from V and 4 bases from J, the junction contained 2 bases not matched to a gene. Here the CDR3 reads CASKTSGYNEQFF. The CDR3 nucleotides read TGTGCCAGCAAGACTAGCGGTTACAATGAGCAGTTCTTC.

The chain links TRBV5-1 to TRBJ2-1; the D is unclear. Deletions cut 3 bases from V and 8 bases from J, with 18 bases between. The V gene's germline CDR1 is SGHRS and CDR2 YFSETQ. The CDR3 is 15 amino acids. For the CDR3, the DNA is TGCGCCAGCAGCTGGACCCCCGCGGTGACGTATGAGCAGTTCTTC. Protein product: CASSWTPAVTYEQFF.

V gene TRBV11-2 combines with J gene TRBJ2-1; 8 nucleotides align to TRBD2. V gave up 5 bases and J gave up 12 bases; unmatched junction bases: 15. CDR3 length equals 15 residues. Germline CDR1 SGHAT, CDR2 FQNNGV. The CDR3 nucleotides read TGTGCCAGCAGCACTGGGGAGGGTAGCGGGAAGAGGCAGTTCTTC. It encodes CASSTGEGSGKRQFF.

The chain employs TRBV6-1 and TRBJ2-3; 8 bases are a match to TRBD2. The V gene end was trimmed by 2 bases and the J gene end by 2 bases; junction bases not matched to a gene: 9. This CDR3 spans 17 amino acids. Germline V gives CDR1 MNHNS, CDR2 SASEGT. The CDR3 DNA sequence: TGTGCCAGCAGTGAACGGGGGGGGCGAATAGTCACAGATACGCAGTATTTT. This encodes CASSERGGRIVTDTQYF.

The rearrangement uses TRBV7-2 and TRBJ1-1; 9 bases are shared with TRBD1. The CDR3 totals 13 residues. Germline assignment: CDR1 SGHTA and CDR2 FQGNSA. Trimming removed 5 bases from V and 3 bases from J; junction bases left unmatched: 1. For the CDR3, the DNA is TGTGCCAGCAGCCGACAGGGGGACACTGAAGCTTTCTTT. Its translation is CASSRQGDTEAFF.

The CDR3 DNA sequence: TGTGCCAGCAGCTTCCTTGCGGGTTATGAAAAACTGTTTTTT. Its translation is CASSFLAGYEKLFF. The gene calls are TRBV7-9 and TRBJ1-4; unclear D gene. V shed 3 bases and J shed 6 bases, with 11 bases lying between them. Germline V gene sequence: CDR1 SEHNR, CDR2 FQNEAQ (reference sequence). This CDR3 spans 14 amino acids.

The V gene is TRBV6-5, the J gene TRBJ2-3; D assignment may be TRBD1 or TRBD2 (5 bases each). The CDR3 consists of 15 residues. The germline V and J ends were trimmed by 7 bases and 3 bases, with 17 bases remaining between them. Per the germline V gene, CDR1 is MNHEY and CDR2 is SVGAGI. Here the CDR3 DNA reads TGTGCCAGCACCCCCGGGGCGTCGAGGACAGATACGCAGTATTTT. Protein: CASTPGASRTDTQYF.

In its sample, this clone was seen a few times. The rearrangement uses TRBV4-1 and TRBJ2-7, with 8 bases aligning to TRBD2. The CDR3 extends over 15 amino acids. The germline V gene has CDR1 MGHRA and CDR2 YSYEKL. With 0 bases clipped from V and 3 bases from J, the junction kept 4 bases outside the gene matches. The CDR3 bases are TGCGCCAGCAGCCAAGATCAGCGGGGGTACTACGAGCAGTACTTC. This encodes CASSQDQRGYYEQYF.

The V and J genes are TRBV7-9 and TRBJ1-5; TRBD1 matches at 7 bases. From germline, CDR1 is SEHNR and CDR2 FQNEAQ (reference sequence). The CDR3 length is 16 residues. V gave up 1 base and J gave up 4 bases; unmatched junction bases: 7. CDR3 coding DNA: TGTGCCAGCAGCTTAGTTGCCGGACAGGCTAATCAGCCCCAGCATTTT. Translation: CASSLVAGQANQPQHF.

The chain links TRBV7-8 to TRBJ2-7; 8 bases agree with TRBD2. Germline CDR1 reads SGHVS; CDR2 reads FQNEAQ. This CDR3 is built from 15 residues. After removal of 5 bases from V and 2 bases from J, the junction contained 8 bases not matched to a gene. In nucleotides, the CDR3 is TGTGCCAGCAGCCTCCGGGAGGGAGAGACCTACGAGCAGTACTTC. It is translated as CASSLREGETYEQYF.

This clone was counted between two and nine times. CDR3 nucleotide sequence: TGTGCCAGCCTTGACAGAGCTAACTATGGCTACACCTTC. Protein: CASLDRANYGYTF. The chain links TRBV19 to TRBJ1-2, with D perhaps TRBD1 (5 bases). CDR1 is LNHDA and CDR2 is SQIVND in the germline V gene (reference sequence). V was clipped by 9 bases and J by 0 bases, with 11 bases between them. The length of the CDR3 is 13 residues.